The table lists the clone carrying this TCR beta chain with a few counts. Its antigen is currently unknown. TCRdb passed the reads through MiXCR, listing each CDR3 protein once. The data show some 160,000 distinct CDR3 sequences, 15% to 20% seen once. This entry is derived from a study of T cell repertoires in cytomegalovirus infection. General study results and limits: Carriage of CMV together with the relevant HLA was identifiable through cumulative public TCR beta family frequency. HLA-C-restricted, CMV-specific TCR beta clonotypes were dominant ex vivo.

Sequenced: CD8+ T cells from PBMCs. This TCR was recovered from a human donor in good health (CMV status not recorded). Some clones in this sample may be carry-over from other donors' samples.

CDR3 coding DNA: TGCGCCAGCAGCTTGACAGGAACAGGGTGGAGCTCTGGGGCCAACGTCCTGACTTTC. The encoded protein is CASSLTGTGWSSGANVLTF. This chain connects TRBV5-1 to TRBJ2-6, with D perhaps matching TRBD1 (6 bases). The germline V gene encodes CDR1 SGHRS and CDR2 YFSETQ. The CDR3 has 19 amino acids. The germline V and J ends were trimmed by 1 base and 0 bases, with 17 bases remaining between them.